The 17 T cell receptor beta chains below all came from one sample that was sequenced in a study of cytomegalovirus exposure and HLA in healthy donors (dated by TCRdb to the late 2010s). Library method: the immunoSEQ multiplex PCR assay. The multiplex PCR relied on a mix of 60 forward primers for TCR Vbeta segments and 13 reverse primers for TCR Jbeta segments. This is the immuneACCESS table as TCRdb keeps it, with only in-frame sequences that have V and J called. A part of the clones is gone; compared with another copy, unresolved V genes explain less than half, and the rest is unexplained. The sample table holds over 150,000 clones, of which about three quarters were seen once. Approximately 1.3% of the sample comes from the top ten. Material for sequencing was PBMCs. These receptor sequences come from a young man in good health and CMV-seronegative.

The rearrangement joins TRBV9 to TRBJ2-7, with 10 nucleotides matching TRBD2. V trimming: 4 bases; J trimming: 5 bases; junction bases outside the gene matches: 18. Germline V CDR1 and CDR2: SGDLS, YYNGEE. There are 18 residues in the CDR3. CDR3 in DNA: TGTGCCAGCAGCCCCCACGAGGGGAGCGGGAGGGCCTGGAACGAGCAGTACTTC. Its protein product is CASSPHEGSGRAWNEQYF.

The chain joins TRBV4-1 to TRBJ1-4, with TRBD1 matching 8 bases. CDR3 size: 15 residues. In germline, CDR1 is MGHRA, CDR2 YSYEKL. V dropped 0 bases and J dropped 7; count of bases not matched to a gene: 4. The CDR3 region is CASSQEGTGGEKLFF. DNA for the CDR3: TGCGCCAGCAGCCAAGAAGGGACAGGCGGTGAAAAACTGTTTTTT.

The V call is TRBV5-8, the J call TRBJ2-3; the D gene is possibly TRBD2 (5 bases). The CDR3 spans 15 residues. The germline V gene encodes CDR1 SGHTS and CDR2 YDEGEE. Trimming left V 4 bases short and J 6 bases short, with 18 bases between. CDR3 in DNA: TGTGCCAGCAGCCCCCTTTACCCTCCGGGGGATACGCAGTATTTT. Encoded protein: CASSPLYPPGDTQYF.

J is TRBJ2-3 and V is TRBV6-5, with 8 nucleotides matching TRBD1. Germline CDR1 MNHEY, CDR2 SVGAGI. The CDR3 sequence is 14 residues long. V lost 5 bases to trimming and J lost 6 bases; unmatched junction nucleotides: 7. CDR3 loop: CASSTRTGTDTQYF. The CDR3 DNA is TGTGCCAGCAGTACTCGGACAGGGACTGATACGCAGTATTTT.

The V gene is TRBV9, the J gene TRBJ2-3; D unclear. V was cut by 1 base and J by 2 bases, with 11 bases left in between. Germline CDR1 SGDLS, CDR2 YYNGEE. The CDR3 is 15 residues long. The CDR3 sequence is CASSVSRGPTDTQYF. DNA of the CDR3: TGTGCCAGCAGCGTATCCAGAGGCCCCACAGATACGCAGTATTTT.

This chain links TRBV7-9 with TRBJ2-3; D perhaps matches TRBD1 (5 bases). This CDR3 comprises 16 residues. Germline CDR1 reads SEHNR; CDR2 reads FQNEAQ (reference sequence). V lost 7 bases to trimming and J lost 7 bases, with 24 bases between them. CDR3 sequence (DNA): TGTGCCAGCAACCCCCCAGGGCCCAAGGGTACAAATACGCAGTATTTT. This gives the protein CASNPPGPKGTNTQYF.

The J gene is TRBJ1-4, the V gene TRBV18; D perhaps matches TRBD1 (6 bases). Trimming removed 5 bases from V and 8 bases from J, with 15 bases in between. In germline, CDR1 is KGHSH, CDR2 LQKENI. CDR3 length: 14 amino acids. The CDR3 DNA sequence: TGTGCCAGCTCAGCGGGCAGGGGCTCGGAAAAACTGTTTTTT. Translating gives CASSAGRGSEKLFF.

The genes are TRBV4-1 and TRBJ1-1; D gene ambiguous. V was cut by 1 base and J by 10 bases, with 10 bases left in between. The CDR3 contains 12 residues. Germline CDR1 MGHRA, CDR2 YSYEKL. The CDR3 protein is CASSQGRLTAFF. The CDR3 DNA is TGCGCCAGCAGCCAAGGGCGACTGACAGCTTTCTTT.

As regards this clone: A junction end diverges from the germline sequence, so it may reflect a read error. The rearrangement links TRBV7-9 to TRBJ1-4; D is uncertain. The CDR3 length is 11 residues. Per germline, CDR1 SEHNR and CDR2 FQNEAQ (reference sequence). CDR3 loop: CSSSSGLKLFF. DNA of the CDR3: TGTTCCAGCAGCTCCGGTCTAAAACTGTTTTTT.

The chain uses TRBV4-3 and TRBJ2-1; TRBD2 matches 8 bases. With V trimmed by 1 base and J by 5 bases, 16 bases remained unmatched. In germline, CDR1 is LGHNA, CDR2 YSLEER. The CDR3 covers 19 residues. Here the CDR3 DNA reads TGCGCCAGCAGCCAAGGGACTAGCAATTTAGAGAGTCGGGACAATGAGCAGTTCTTC. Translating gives CASSQGTSNLESRDNEQFF.

CDR3 DNA: TGTGCCAGCAGATCGGCGGGGGGCGCGACTGAAGCTTTCTTT. It translates to CASRSAGGATEAFF. The chain links TRBV5-6 to TRBJ1-1; maybe TRBD1 (6 bases). V was cut by 5 bases and J by 5 bases, with 16 bases left in between. The CDR3 loop spans 14 amino acids. CDR1 and CDR2 from the germline V gene are SGHDT and YYEEEE.

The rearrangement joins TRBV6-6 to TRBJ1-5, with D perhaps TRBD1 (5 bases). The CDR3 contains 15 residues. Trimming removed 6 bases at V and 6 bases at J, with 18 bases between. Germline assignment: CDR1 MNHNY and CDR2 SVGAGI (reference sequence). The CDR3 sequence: CASSPARPGGQPQHF. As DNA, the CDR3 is TGTGCCAGCAGCCCGGCCCGTCCGGGGGGTCAGCCCCAGCATTTT.

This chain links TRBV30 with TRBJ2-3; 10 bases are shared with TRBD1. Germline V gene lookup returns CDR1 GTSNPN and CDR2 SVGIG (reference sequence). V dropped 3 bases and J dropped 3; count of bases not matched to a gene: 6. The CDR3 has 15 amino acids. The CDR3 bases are TGTGCCTGGAGCCCCGGGACAGGGGAAACAGATACGCAGTATTTT. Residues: CAWSPGTGETDTQYF.

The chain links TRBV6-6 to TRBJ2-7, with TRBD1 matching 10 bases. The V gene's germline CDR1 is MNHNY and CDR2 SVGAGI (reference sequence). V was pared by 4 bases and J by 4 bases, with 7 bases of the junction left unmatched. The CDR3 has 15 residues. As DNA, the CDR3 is TGTGCCAGCAGTTCTCTCGACAGGGGGCAGTACGAGCAGTACTTC. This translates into CASSSLDRGQYEQYF.

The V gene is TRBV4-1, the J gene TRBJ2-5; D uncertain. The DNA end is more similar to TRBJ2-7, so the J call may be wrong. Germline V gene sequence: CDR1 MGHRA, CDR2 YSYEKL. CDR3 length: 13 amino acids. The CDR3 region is CASSQEPAYEQYF. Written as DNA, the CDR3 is TGCGCCAGCAGCCAAGAGCCCGCCTACGAGCAGTACTTC.

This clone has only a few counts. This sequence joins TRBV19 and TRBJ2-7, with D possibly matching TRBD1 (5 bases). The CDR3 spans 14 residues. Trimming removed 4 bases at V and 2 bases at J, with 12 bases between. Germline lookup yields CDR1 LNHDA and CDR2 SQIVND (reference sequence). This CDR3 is CASSTIDSTYEQYF. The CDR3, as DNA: TGTGCCAGTAGTACCATTGACAGTACCTACGAGCAGTACTTC.

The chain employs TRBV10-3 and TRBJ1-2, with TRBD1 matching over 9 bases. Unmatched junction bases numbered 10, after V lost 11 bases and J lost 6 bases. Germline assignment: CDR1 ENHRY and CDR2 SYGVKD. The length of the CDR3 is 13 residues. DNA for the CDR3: TGTGCCGCGAGGGACAGGGAGGGAAATGGCTACACCTTC. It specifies CAARDREGNGYTF.